Shown below are 12 T cell receptor beta chains from a single sample sequenced in a study of tumor-infiltrating lymphocytes in primary liver carcinoma. TCR beta cDNA was made from roughly 500 ng total RNA with a constant-region primer. TCR beta libraries came from three nested multiplex PCR rounds using slightly modified ARM-PCR. Amplification in the first two PCR rounds was performed using TRBV1-TRBV30 forward primers and a C-beta reverse primer for roughly 9 cycles each. In TCRdb, the multiplex PCR reads were re-called with MiXCR into one record per CDR3 protein. This sample carries about 30,000 distinct CDR3 sequences, approximately 71% of them seen once, and the ten largest clones take roughly 30%. Investigators took RNA and DNA out together from roughly 18-30 mg of unsorted bulk tissue. Specimen: liver tumor tissue from sampling region 3. Subset here: tumor region T3, left-lateral pole. All receptors derive from a woman in her twenties or thirties with primary liver carcinoma and hepatitis B virus infection.

This clonotype was seen only a few times. At one end, the junction sequence differs from germline, possibly due to a read error. The V call is TRBV24-1, the J call TRBJ2-3; the D gene is possibly TRBD1 (6 bases). The CDR3 is 17 amino acids. Per germline, CDR1 KGHDR and CDR2 SFDVKD. CDR3 nucleotides: TGTGCCATCAGTGATGGTATAGGGACAACCCCCGGAGATACGCAGTATTTC. This gives the protein CAISDGIGTTPGDTQYF.

Notes on this clonotype: The final CDR3 position lacks the conserved phenylalanine or tryptophan, pointing to a likely read error. V gene TRBV6-2 or TRBV6-3 combines with J gene TRBJ2-3; D uncertain. The J call may not be correct, given that the DNA end is closer to TRBJ1-5. The germline gives CDR1 MNHEY, CDR2 SVGEGT. The CDR3 is made up of 13 amino acids. CDR3 sequence: CASSYSSTDTQHI. The CDR3 DNA is TGTGCCAGCAGTTACTCTAGCACAGATACGCAGCATATT.

Regarding this clonotype: It may be a read error: a sequence one base away is much more abundant. The chain uses TRBV11-2 and TRBJ2-2; the D is unclear. Germline assignment: CDR1 SGHAT and CDR2 FQNNGV. The germline V and J ends were trimmed by 8 bases and 5 bases, with 18 bases remaining between them. The CDR3 is 15 residues long. The CDR3 spells CASGPLQEPTGELFF. CDR3 nucleotides: TGTGCCAGCGGCCCTCTGCAAGAACCGACCGGGGAGCTGTTTTTT.

This clonotype was observed many times. The CDR3 loop reads CASSLLAGGTGELFF. CDR3 DNA: TGTGCCAGCAGCCTACTAGCGGGAGGTACCGGGGAGCTGTTTTTT. J is TRBJ2-2 and V is TRBV6-5, with 12 bases fitting TRBD2. The V and J ends lost 6 bases and 5 bases, in that order; junction bases with no gene match: 4. The germline V gene encodes CDR1 MNHEY and CDR2 SVGAGI. The CDR3 spans 15 residues.

Remarks on this clonotype: A read error may account for a junction end that differs from germline. V and J are TRBV11-3 and TRBJ2-1, with TRBD2 matching 13 bases. The CDR3 covers 15 residues. Per germline, CDR1 SGHNT and CDR2 YENEEA. As DNA, the CDR3 is TGTGCCAGGAGCCAACTAGCGGGGGGGGGGTATGAGAAGTTCTTC. It encodes CARSQLAGGGYEKFF.

Comment on this clonotype: A single base separates this from a much larger clone, so it may be a read error. The chain uses TRBV6-1 and TRBJ1-2; 8 positions agree with TRBD1. CDR3 length equals 14 residues. Germline V gene sequence: CDR1 MNHNS, CDR2 SASEGT. DNA of the CDR3: TGTGCCACTCCCATGACAGGGGTGGACTATAGCTACACCTTC. Its translation is CATPMTGVDYSYTF.

A note on this clonotype: The junction and the germline gene differ at one end; a read error may be behind it. The chain employs TRBV10-3 and TRBJ1-6; D unresolved. The CDR3 contains 15 residues. Germline loops: CDR1 ENHRY, CDR2 SYGVKD. The CDR3 DNA sequence: TGTCCCATCAGTGAGCGAGGGTCCTTTAATTCACACCTCCACTTT. It codes for CPISERGSFNSHLHF.

Only a few counts were recorded for this clonotype. Since a much larger clone is just one base distant, this may be a read error. The chain has TRBV29-1 and TRBJ2-3; 8 bases line up with TRBD2. Germline-derived CDR1 and CDR2 are SQVTM and ANQGSEA. The CDR3 length is 13 residues. The junction had 4 bases not matched to a gene; V was cut back by 8 bases and J by 0 bases. The DNA for the CDR3 is TGCAGCCTCACTAGCGGTAGCACAGATACGCAGTATTTT. Translated: CSLTSGSTDTQYF.

A note on this clonotype: It may be a read error: a sequence one base away is much more abundant. The V gene is TRBV10-3, the J gene TRBJ2-3; 9 bases fit TRBD2. The CDR3 spans 19 residues. In germline, CDR1 is ENHRY, CDR2 SYGVKD. CDR3 in amino acids: CAISSPNGLPGTSTDKQYF. The CDR3 DNA reads TGTGCCATCAGCTCTCCTAACGGACTACCTGGGACTAGCACAGATAAGCAGTATTTT.

The rearrangement uses TRBV29-1 and TRBJ2-1; the D is unclear. V was pared by 4 bases and J by 8 bases, with 18 bases between. Germline CDR1 reads SQVTM; CDR2 reads ANQGSEA. The CDR3 totals 14 residues. The CDR3 sequence: CSVVPPGSGDEQFF. The CDR3 region has the DNA TGCAGCGTTGTACCGCCAGGATCCGGCGATGAGCAGTTCTTC.

Notes on this clonotype: The conserved phenylalanine or tryptophan normally closing the CDR3 is absent here, so this likely arose from a read error. The chain combines TRBV11-2 with TRBJ2-7, with D maybe TRBD2 (5 bases). This CDR3 has 15 residues. CDR1 and CDR2 (germline): SGHAT, FQNNGV. This CDR3 is CASSLDRGEGYEQYS. In DNA form, the CDR3 reads TGTGCGAGCAGCTTAGATAGAGGCGAGGGCTACGAGCAGTACTCC.

In regard to this clonotype: Sequence at one end of the junction differs from germline and may be a read error. The chain recombines TRBV11-1 with TRBJ2-7; D is uncertain. The CDR3 covers 13 residues. Per germline, CDR1 SGHAT and CDR2 FQDESV (reference sequence). Here the CDR3 reads CVNSLRYLREQYF. CDR3 sequence (DNA): TGTGTCAACAGCTTAAGATACCTCCGCGAGCAATACTTC.